This T cell receptor beta chain is from a study of shared clonotypes between healthy human individuals. The authors divided CD4+ cells into CD45RA+ naive and CD45RA-negative memory subsets. Study-wide results and caveats: The sole specimen, blood, was sampled, and tissue repertoires likely differ. Although depth was large, rarefaction showed that sequencing of the sorted subsets was incomplete. Across a few donors, naive CD4 shared 5% to 5.5%, naive CD8 around 3.8%, memory CD4 roughly 2.5%, memory CD8 more than 0.35%.

This clone was observed a single time. Its specificity is not known. In germline, CDR1 is SGHRS, CDR2 YFSETQ. With 2 bases clipped from V and 5 bases from J, the junction kept 2 bases outside the gene matches. There are 14 residues in the CDR3. The assay was immunoSEQ multiplex PCR, and TCRdb's table has in-frame clones only and misses some. Of about 1.1 million clones listed, around 78% are singletons. Sequenced sample: memory CD4+ T cells from PBMCs. Subset reported: CD45RA-negative fraction. The rearrangement joins TRBV5-1 to TRBJ2-4; 9 bases are shared with TRBD1. The sequence came from a man in his late teens or twenties in good health. Some clones in this sample may be carry-over from other donors' samples. CDR3 sequence reads: CASSFRTGENIQYF. DNA for the CDR3: TGCGCCAGCAGCTTTCGGACAGGGGAAAACATTCAGTACTTC.